The text below deals with one T cell receptor (beta chain). The antigen remains unidentified. This entry is derived from a study of cytomegalovirus exposure and HLA in healthy donors. For the study at large: Earlier results showed some 120 million unique TCR beta sequences derived from 150 million to 200 million T cells.

Primers for the PCR totalled 60 Vbeta and 13 Jbeta. The table came from immunoSEQ multiplex PCR; TCRdb's copy has only in-frame clones and leaves some out. The sample contains around 280,000 clones, roughly 89% of which appear only once. General study findings and limits: Analyzed later, association rates of TCRs varied across HLA loci, with DRB1 most and HLA-C fewest.

This CDR3 spans 11 amino acids. Trimming removed 3 bases from V and 7 bases from J, with 6 bases in between. The germline gives CDR1 SQVTM, CDR2 ANQGSEA. The V gene is TRBV29-1, the J gene TRBJ2-2; D unresolved. The specimen was PBMCs. This clonotype was sampled from a woman between 18 and 29 years old in good health and CMV-seronegative. Here the CDR3 reads CSVELDGELFF. CDR3 DNA: TGCAGCGTTGAGCTAGACGGGGAGCTGTTTTTT.